This T cell receptor (beta chain) was captured by sequencing in a study of T cells after yellow fever vaccination. Findings and limits, study-wide: Post-booster repertoires contained most primary-vaccination clones again (roughly 95% CD4, over 70% CD8). The bulk population could contribute abundant contaminating clonotypes to FACS-sorted repertoires. The secondary response peaked faster, at day 5 versus 15, but was weaker.

The CDR3 has 13 amino acids. Deletions cut 6 bases from V and 4 bases from J, with 15 bases between. Germline lookup yields CDR1 DFQATT and CDR2 SNEGSKA (reference sequence). TCRdb recomputed calls from the 5' RACE reads with MiXCR, one row per CDR3 protein. Among some 300,000 distinct CDR3 sequences listed, approximately 3.8% were seen once. The sample holds a few counts of this clonotype. Its antigen is unknown. The sample consisted of PBMCs, taken on the day of the yellow fever booster vaccination. The sequence came from a man aged 18-30 years who received the YFV17D yellow fever vaccine. V gene TRBV20-1 combines with J gene TRBJ1-2; D remains unclear. CDR3 sequence (DNA): TGCAGTGCCACGTCCGGGGAAGGCTATGGCTACACCTTC. This encodes CSATSGEGYGYTF.